Sequencing of this T cell receptor (beta chain) was carried out in a study of cytomegalovirus exposure and HLA in healthy donors. J was trimmed by 2 bases and V by 4 bases; bases with no gene match: 1. Per germline, CDR1 PRHDT and CDR2 FYEKMQ (reference sequence). This CDR3 spans 13 amino acids. The method was immunoSEQ multiplex PCR; TCRdb's version includes in-frame clones alone and lacks a portion of them. The table includes around 150,000 clones, 85% to 90% detected once. The source is a woman under 30 in good health and CMV-seropositive. Sample: PBMCs. The gene calls are TRBV13 and TRBJ2-7, with 8 bases fitting TRBD1. The CDR3 is CASSYRGAYEQYF. CDR3 in DNA: TGTGCCAGCAGCTACAGGGGGGCCTACGAGCAGTACTTC.